Each of the 25 T cell receptor beta chains below was sequenced from the same sample in a study of T-cell memory formation after mild COVID-19. One entry per CDR3 protein, called by TCRdb with MiXCR from the 5' RACE reads. This table has 170,000 or so distinct CDR3 sequences, about 20% appearing once. Sequencing was done on a sample of PBMCs or a T cell subset sorted from them (not recorded which). These TCRs come from an adult woman who had mild COVID-19 (a few samples of this study predate the infection). Cell type and time point are not known.

V usage is TRBV2 and J usage is TRBJ2-7; tentative D call: TRBD2 (5 bases). The CDR3 has 13 amino acids. CDR1 and CDR2 from the germline V gene are SNHLY and FYNNEI. With 10 bases removed from V and 0 bases from J, the gap between germline ends came to 13 bases. DNA for the CDR3: TGTGCCACGACCCGAGGAGGCTCCTACGAGCAGTACTTC. As protein: CATTRGGSYEQYF. Variable domain in full (rest from reference TRBV2 and TRBJ2-7): EPEVTQTPSHQVTQMGQEVILRCVPISNHLYFYWYRQILGQKVEFLVSFYNNEISEKSEIFDDQFSVERPDGSNFTLKIRSTKLEDSAMYFCATTRGGSYEQYFGPGTRLTVT.

The CDR3 DNA reads as TGTGCCAGCAGCTCTCGGGGGACAGCACCCTTGGGGGCTTTCTTT. It codes for CASSSRGTAPLGAFF. This chain links TRBV7-8 with TRBJ1-1; 7 bases are a match to TRBD1. This CDR3 is built from 15 residues. V lost 4 bases to trimming and J lost 11 bases; unmatched junction nucleotides: 16. CDR1 and CDR2 (germline): SGHVS, FQNEAQ.

This clonotype was seen more than once but under ten times. The gene calls are TRBV5-1 and TRBJ2-7; tentatively, D is TRBD2 (5 bases). This CDR3 is 13 amino acids long. Per the germline V gene, CDR1 is SGHRS and CDR2 is YFSETQ. Trimming removed 5 bases at V and 3 bases at J, with 12 bases between. The CDR3 is CASSSYRDYEQYF. The CDR3 DNA follows: TGCGCCAGCAGTTCTTATCGGGACTACGAGCAGTACTTC.

This clonotype was seen only a few times. The chain carries TRBV7-9 and TRBJ2-1; 11 bases fit TRBD1. This CDR3 comprises 17 residues. V shed 5 bases and J 0 bases; nucleotides not matched to a gene: 6. CDR1 is SEHNR and CDR2 is FQNEAQ in the germline V gene (reference sequence). The chain's CDR3 is CASSPGQGESSYNEQFF. The CDR3 DNA follows: TGTGCCAGCAGCCCGGGACAGGGGGAGAGCTCCTACAATGAGCAGTTCTTC.

This clonotype occurred a few times. The chain has TRBV6-5 and TRBJ1-1; 8 bases align to TRBD1. J gave up 4 bases and V 2 bases, and 6 bases lay outside the gene matches. CDR1 and CDR2 from the germline V gene are MNHEY and SVGAGI. CDR3 length: 15 residues. The CDR3 spells CASSYDSDRVTEAFF. The CDR3 DNA reads TGTGCCAGCAGTTACGACTCGGACAGGGTCACTGAAGCTTTCTTT.

This clonotype was observed a single time. This sequence joins TRBV2 and TRBJ2-5; 9 bases agree with TRBD1. This CDR3 region has 16 residues. CDR1 is SNHLY, CDR2 FYNNEI, per germline. The trim removed 3 bases at V and 5 bases at J, leaving 10 bases unmatched. The CDR3 DNA sequence: TGTGCCAGCAGTGATCGAGACAGGGGGATCTCGGAGACCCAGTACTTC. Protein sequence: CASSDRDRGISETQYF.

The rearrangement uses TRBV12-3 or TRBV12-4 and TRBJ2-7, with 9 bases fitting TRBD1. The junction had 5 bases not matched to a gene; V was cut back by 3 bases and J by 2 bases. This CDR3 is built from 15 residues. The CDR3, as DNA: TGTGCCAGCAGTTTGGGACAGGGCAGGACCTACGAGCAGTACTTC. Translating gives CASSLGQGRTYEQYF.

The chain links TRBV12-3 or TRBV12-4 to TRBJ2-1; 7 nucleotides agree with TRBD2. V gave up 4 bases and J gave up 4 bases; unmatched junction bases: 19. CDR3 length: 19 amino acids. CDR3 sequence: CASSSLGASGEFLYNEQFF. The CDR3 DNA reads as TGTGCCAGCAGTTCGCTCGGGGCTAGCGGAGAGTTCCTTTACAATGAGCAGTTCTTC.

This clonotype was seen a few times. This chain connects TRBV29-1 to TRBJ1-1; no reliable D call. This CDR3 is built from 13 residues. Germline V lookup: CDR1 SQVTM, CDR2 ANQGSEA. Trimming left V 4 bases short and J 6 bases short, with 15 bases between. The CDR3 loop is CSVAVSRGPEAFF. For the CDR3, the DNA is TGCAGCGTTGCAGTTAGCCGAGGGCCTGAAGCTTTCTTT. Looking up the rest from reference TRBV29-1 and TRBJ1-1 gives the full variable domain: SAVISQKPSRDICQRGTSLTIQCQVDSQVTMMFWYRQQPGQSLTLIATANQGSEATYESGFVIDKFPISRPNLTFSTLTVSNMSPEDSSIYLCSVAVSRGPEAFFGQGTRLTVV.

This clonotype showed up many times. This chain connects TRBV7-9 to TRBJ2-7; D call uncertain. This CDR3 is 11 amino acids long. The germline gives CDR1 SEHNR, CDR2 FQNEAQ (reference sequence). V was cut by 5 bases and J by 3 bases, with 5 bases left in between. The CDR3 DNA sequence: TGTGCCAGCAGCCCCGACTACGAGCAGTACTTC. It translates to CASSPDYEQYF.

The genes are TRBV7-9 and TRBJ1-2, with 7 bases fitting TRBD1. The trim removed 5 bases at V and 5 bases at J, leaving 14 bases unmatched. Per germline, CDR1 SEHNR and CDR2 FQNEAQ (reference sequence). The CDR3 spans 16 residues. CDR3 sequence reads: CASSPHGGTARYGYTF. The CDR3 region has the DNA TGTGCCAGCAGCCCTCACGGTGGGACAGCGAGATATGGCTACACCTTC.

The rearrangement joins TRBV9 to TRBJ2-6; D is possibly TRBD2 (6 bases). CDR1 and CDR2 from the germline V gene are SGDLS and YYNGEE. The CDR3 runs 14 residues. The V end lost 5 bases, the J end lost 2 bases, and 8 bases lay between the germline ends. CDR3 coding DNA: TGTGCCAGCAGGCCGGGGGCTGGGGCCAACGTCCTGACTTTC. This translates into CASRPGAGANVLTF.

The genes are TRBV5-6 and TRBJ1-1; no clear D gene. Germline lookup yields CDR1 SGHDT and CDR2 YYEEEE. The CDR3 is made up of 12 amino acids. V lost 1 base to trimming and J lost 6 bases, with 7 bases between them. In DNA form, the CDR3 reads TGTGCCAGCAGCTTGTACCAGGCTGAAGCTTTCTTT. As protein: CASSLYQAEAFF. Using reference TRBV5-6 and TRBJ1-1 for the parts outside the CDR3, the full variable domain is DAGVTQSPTHLIKTRGQQVTLRCSPKSGHDTVSWYQQALGQGPQFIFQYYEEEERQRGNFPDRFSGHQFPNYSSELNVNALLLGDSALYLCASSLYQAEAFFGQGTRLTVV.

V gene TRBV27 combines with J gene TRBJ1-2; the D is unclear. V lost 6 bases and J 3 bases, leaving 11 bases between the germline ends. The CDR3 is made up of 13 amino acids. Germline CDR1 MNHEY, CDR2 SMNVEV (reference sequence). CDR3 residues: CASSPGVHYGYTF. CDR3 nucleotides: TGTGCCAGCAGCCCCGGGGTGCACTATGGCTACACCTTC.

This clonotype was counted only a few times. The CDR3 reads CASSEGSGSSYEQYF. In nucleotides, the CDR3 is TGTGCCAGCAGCGAGGGTAGCGGGAGCTCCTACGAGCAGTACTTC. The V and J genes are TRBV9 and TRBJ2-7; 9 bases align to TRBD2. This CDR3 has 15 residues. Germline assignment: CDR1 SGDLS and CDR2 YYNGEE. V shed 3 bases and J 0 bases; nucleotides not matched to a gene: 4. Based on the CDR3 plus reference TRBV9 and TRBJ2-7, the full variable domain is DSGVTQTPKHLITATGQRVTLRCSPRSGDLSVYWYQQSLDQGLQFLIQYYNGEERAKGNILERFSAQQFPDLHSELNLSSLELGDSALYFCASSEGSGSSYEQYFGPGTRLTVT.

Many counts were recorded for this clonotype. This chain links TRBV10-3 with TRBJ2-3; 11 positions match TRBD2. The CDR3 loop spans 17 amino acids. Germline-derived CDR1 and CDR2 are ENHRY and SYGVKD. The ends lost 4 bases at V and 2 bases at J; junction bases unmatched: 8. The chain's CDR3 is CAISAPTSGEVTDTQYF. CDR3 DNA: TGTGCCATCAGTGCTCCGACTAGCGGGGAAGTCACAGATACGCAGTATTTT.

The rearrangement uses TRBV7-9 and TRBJ1-1; unclear D gene. Trimming removed 0 bases from V and 2 bases from J, with 7 bases in between. This CDR3 comprises 14 residues. Germline CDR1 is SEHNR and CDR2 is FQNEAQ (reference sequence). The CDR3 bases are TGTGCCAGCAGCTTAGCATCGAAAAACACTGAAGCTTTCTTT. Its translation is CASSLASKNTEAFF.

This clonotype has only a few counts. V and J are TRBV4-1 and TRBJ2-1, with 7 bases matching TRBD2. CDR1 and CDR2 (germline): MGHRA, YSYEKL. The CDR3 sequence is 15 residues long. The J segment lost 0 bases and the V segment lost 1 base, leaving 0 bases of the junction unmatched. The DNA for the CDR3 is TGCGCCAGCAGCCAAGCGGGGGGCTCCTACAATGAGCAGTTCTTC. Protein product: CASSQAGGSYNEQFF.

The table lists this clonotype with a few counts. The V gene is TRBV5-1, the J gene TRBJ2-7; 9 bases match TRBD2. Trimming at V came to 0 bases and at J to 0 bases, leaving 4 bases not matched to a gene. The CDR3 is 16 amino acids. Germline CDR1 is SGHRS and CDR2 is YFSETQ. The CDR3 spells CASSLASGASSYEQYF. In DNA, the CDR3 is TGCGCCAGCAGCTTGGCTAGCGGGGCCAGCTCCTACGAGCAGTACTTC.

This clonotype was recorded a few times. The CDR3 coding sequence is TGCGCCAGCAGCCGCGAGCGGGGGGACTATGGCTACACCTTC. It is translated as CASSRERGDYGYTF. V usage is TRBV4-1 and J usage is TRBJ1-2, with D possibly matching TRBD1 (5 bases). The CDR3 has 14 residues. V dropped 4 bases and J dropped 3 bases, with 12 bases sitting between them. Germline V lookup: CDR1 MGHRA, CDR2 YSYEKL.

The chain carries TRBV14 and TRBJ2-1; TRBD1 might be the D (6 bases). There are 18 residues in the CDR3. Germline V gene lookup returns CDR1 SGHDN and CDR2 FVKESK. V lost 1 base and J 6 bases, leaving 22 bases between the germline ends. The CDR3 region is CASSQVGGRPHLFNEQFF. As DNA, the CDR3 is TGTGCCAGCAGCCAAGTAGGGGGACGCCCCCATTTATTCAATGAGCAGTTCTTC.

The chain joins TRBV4-2 to TRBJ1-1; D is unresolved. Trimming stripped 1 base from V and 5 bases from J, with 11 bases between. Germline CDR1 is LGHNA and CDR2 is YNFKEQ. The CDR3 runs to 14 residues. The CDR3 sequence: CASSQGLQWTEAFF. DNA for the CDR3: TGTGCCAGCAGCCAAGGCCTCCAATGGACTGAAGCTTTCTTT.

The chain is built from TRBV24-1 and TRBJ2-1; the D gene is possibly TRBD2 (5 bases). The CDR3 is 11 residues long. Germline CDR1 and CDR2: KGHDR and SFDVKD. The V gene lost 9 bases and the J gene lost 9 bases, with 11 bases spanning the gap. The CDR3 loop is CATSSRGEQFF. In DNA, the CDR3 is TGTGCCACCTCAAGTCGGGGTGAGCAGTTCTTC.

This clonotype was detected only a few times. The rearrangement uses TRBV29-1 and TRBJ2-7, with unresolved D. V shed 1 base and J shed 5 bases, with 12 bases lying between them. The germline V gene has CDR1 SQVTM and CDR2 ANQGSEA. This CDR3 spans 13 amino acids. The CDR3 is CSVEGSTLDEQYF. CDR3 nucleotides: TGCAGCGTTGAAGGTAGTACCCTGGACGAGCAGTACTTC.

This rearrangement joins TRBV9 to TRBJ1-5; possibly TRBD1 for D (6 bases). The CDR3 is 15 amino acids. Germline V gives CDR1 SGDLS, CDR2 YYNGEE. Trimming left V 4 bases short and J 1 base short, with 12 bases between. The CDR3 DNA is TGTGCCAGCAGCCCAGGGACACAGAGCAATCAGCCCCAGCATTTT. This codes for CASSPGTQSNQPQHF.